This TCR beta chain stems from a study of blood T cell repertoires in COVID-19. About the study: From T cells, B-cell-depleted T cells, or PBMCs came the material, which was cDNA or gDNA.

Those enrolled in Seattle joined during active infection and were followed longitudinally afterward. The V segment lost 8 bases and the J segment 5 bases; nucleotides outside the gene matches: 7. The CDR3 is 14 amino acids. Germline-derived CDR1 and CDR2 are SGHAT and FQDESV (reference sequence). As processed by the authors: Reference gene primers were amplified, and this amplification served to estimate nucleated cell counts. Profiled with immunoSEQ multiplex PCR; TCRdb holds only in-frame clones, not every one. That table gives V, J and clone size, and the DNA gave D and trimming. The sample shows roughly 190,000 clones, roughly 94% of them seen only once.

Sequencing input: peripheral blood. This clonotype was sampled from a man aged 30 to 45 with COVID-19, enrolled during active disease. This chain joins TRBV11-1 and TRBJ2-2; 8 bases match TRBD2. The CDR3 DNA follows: TGTGCCAGCGCGGGCGGGGGGTTTACCGGGGAGCTGTTTTTT. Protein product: CASAGGGFTGELFF.